A single T cell receptor (beta chain) is shown here with its context. CDR1 is SGDLS and CDR2 is YYNGEE in the germline V gene. CDR3 size: 14 residues. Trimming took off 0 bases at V and 8 bases at J, with 14 bases between the two ends. These data are taken from a study of blood T cell repertoires in COVID-19. Sequencing was performed with immunoSEQ multiplex PCR; in TCRdb, only in-frame clones are kept and a portion is missing. The repertoire has 200,000 to 300,000 clones, 85% to 90% of them found once; the top ten carry around 6.5%. The sequenced sample was peripheral blood. V gene TRBV9 combines with J gene TRBJ1-1; D is unresolved. The sequence was collected from a man between 60 and 75 years old with acute or convalescent COVID-19. The CDR3 sequence: CASSVDPRFGEAFF. DNA for the CDR3: TGTGCCAGCAGCGTAGACCCGAGGTTCGGGGAAGCTTTCTTT.